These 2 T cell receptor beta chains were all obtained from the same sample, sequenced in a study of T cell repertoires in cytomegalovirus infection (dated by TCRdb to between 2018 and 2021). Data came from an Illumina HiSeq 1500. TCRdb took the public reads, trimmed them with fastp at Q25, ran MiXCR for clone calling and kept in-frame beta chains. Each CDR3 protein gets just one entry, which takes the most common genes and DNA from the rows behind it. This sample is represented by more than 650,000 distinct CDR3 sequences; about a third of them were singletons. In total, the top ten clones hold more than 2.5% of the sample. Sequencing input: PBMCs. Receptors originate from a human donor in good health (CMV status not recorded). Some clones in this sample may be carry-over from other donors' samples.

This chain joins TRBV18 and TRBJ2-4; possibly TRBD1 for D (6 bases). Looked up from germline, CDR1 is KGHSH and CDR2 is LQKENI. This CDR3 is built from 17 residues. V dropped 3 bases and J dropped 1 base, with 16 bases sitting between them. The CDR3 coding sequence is TGTGCCAGCTCACCCGAACAGGGAAGGCTGGCCAAAAACATTCAGTACTTC. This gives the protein CASSPEQGRLAKNIQYF. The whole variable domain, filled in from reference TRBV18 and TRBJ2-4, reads NAGVMQNPRHLVRRRGQEARLRCSPMKGHSHVYWYRQLPEEGLKFMVYLQKENIIDESGMPKERFSAEFPKEGPSILRIQQVVRGDSAAYFCASSPEQGRLAKNIQYFGAGTRLSVL.

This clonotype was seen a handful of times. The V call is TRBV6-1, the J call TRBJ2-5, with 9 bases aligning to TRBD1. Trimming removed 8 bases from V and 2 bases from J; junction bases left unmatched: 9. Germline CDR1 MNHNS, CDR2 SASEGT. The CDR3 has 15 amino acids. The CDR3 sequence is CASRLGQGFQETQYF. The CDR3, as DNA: TGTGCCAGCCGCCTCGGACAGGGGTTTCAAGAGACCCAGTACTTC.